Described below is a single T cell receptor (beta chain) sequence and its context. Random hexamers were used to reverse transcribe the RNA input (roughly 0.5 to 1 ug). Coverage of TCR beta CDR3 amplification by immunoSEQ multiplex PCR extended to 54 Vbeta and 13 Jbeta. TCRdb itself ran the immunoSEQ multiplex PCR reads through MiXCR, one entry per CDR3 protein. The sample has 90,000 to 150,000 distinct CDR3 sequences; around 94% are singletons. The data stem from a study of CD8 T cells in Susac syndrome. Healthy donors formed controls matched for age and sex. The CDR3 consists of 13 residues. CDR1 MNHEY and CDR2 SVGEGT come from the germline V gene. Trimming took 6 bases from V and 2 from J, leaving 11 bases between them.

The sequence came from a human donor in good health. The chain uses TRBV6-2 or TRBV6-3 and TRBJ2-7; D possibly corresponds to TRBD1 (6 bases). Input material: CD4+ T cells from PBMCs. The CDR3 protein is CASSSDRPYEQYF. The CDR3 DNA is TGTGCCAGCAGCTCCGACAGGCCCTACGAGCAGTACTTC.